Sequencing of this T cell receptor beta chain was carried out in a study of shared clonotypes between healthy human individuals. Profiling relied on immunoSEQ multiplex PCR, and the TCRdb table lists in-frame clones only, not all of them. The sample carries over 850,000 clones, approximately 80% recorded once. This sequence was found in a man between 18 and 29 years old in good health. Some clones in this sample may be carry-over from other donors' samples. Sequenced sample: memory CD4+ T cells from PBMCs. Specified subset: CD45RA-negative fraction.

The CDR3 is CASSIEGPSIRNTGELFF. For the CDR3, the DNA is TGTGCCAGTAGTATAGAGGGCCCCAGCATAAGAAACACCGGGGAGCTGTTTTTT. The chain joins TRBV19 to TRBJ2-2; D uncertain. The germline V and J ends were trimmed by 0 bases and 2 bases, with 16 bases remaining between them. This CDR3 is 18 amino acids long. Germline-derived CDR1 and CDR2 are LNHDA and SQIVND (reference sequence).